This is a list of T cell receptor beta chains from one sample in a study of blood T cell repertoires in COVID-19. Some clones are missing from TCRdb's copy, which holds only in-frame ones; the method was immunoSEQ multiplex PCR. The profile shows some 230,000 clones, approximately 80% of them singletons. Sequenced input: peripheral blood. The receptor source for this set is a woman in her 50s with acute or convalescent COVID-19. Both conserved end residues are part of each CDR3. The D gene is left open where the match is weak. The size of a clone is reported for some rows only, either as once, few or many, or as a class for expanded clones.

D gene | J gene | clone size | V gene | CDR3 protein | CDR3 DNA
TRBD1 | TRBJ2-1 | . | TRBV6-1 | CASSEVAFEDRDYNEQFF | TGTGCCAGCAGTGAAGTCGCGTTTGAGGACAGGGACTACAATGAGCAGTTCTTC
. | TRBJ1-5 | . | TRBV12-3/TRBV12-4 | CASRELGDQPQHF | TGTGCCAGCCGCGAGTTGGGCGATCAGCCCCAGCATTTT
. | TRBJ2-7 | once | TRBV11-2 | CASSRVGMAHEQYF | TGTGCCAGCAGCCGGGTAGGTATGGCCCACGAGCAGTACTTC
. | TRBJ1-2 | once | TRBV28 | CASSYIEGGYTF | TGTGCCAGCAGTTATATAGAGGGTGGCTACACCTTC
TRBD1 | TRBJ2-2 | . | TRBV24-1 | CATSDSSGGNTGELFF | TGTGCCACCAGTGACTCCTCAGGGGGGAACACCGGGGAGCTGTTTTTT
. | TRBJ2-3 | . | TRBV2 | CASSVEQVDTQYF | TGTGCCAGCAGTGTGGAACAGGTAGATACGCAGTATTTT
TRBD1 | TRBJ1-2 | . | TRBV2 | CASSETGALRGYTF | TGTGCCAGCAGTGAAACAGGGGCGCTCCGTGGCTACACCTTC
TRBD2 | TRBJ2-7 | . | TRBV6-2/TRBV6-3 | CASSYSSGDSYEQYF | TGTGCCAGCAGTTACTCAAGCGGGGACTCCTACGAGCAGTACTTC
TRBD1 | TRBJ1-3 | . | TRBV5-1 | CASSLQTGGNTIYF | TGCGCCAGCAGCCTCCAGACAGGGGGAAACACCATATATTTT
. | TRBJ1-2 | . | TRBV6-5 | CASSLGSQGRNGYTF | TGTGCCAGCAGTTTGGGATCGCAGGGAAGGAATGGCTACACCTTC
. | TRBJ2-3 | . | TRBV5-6 | CASSRGLTDTQYF | TGTGCCAGCAGCAGGGGTCTCACAGATACGCAGTATTTT
TRBD1 | TRBJ1-2 | . | TRBV6-5 | CASSYRQGNYGYTF | TGTGCCAGCAGTTACCGACAGGGGAACTATGGCTACACCTTC
. | TRBJ2-7 | . | TRBV7-3 | CASSLQAGQHYEQYF | TGTGCCAGCAGCTTACAGGCCGGACAACACTACGAGCAGTACTTC
. | TRBJ2-3 | . | TRBV15 | CATSRLPGQTNTDTQYF | TGTGCCACCAGCAGACTCCCGGGACAAACTAACACAGATACGCAGTATTTT
. | TRBJ2-2 | . | TRBV9 | CASSVDQIVTGELFF | TGTGCCAGCAGCGTAGACCAGATCGTAACCGGGGAGCTGTTTTTT
TRBD2 | TRBJ2-2 | . | TRBV7-3 | CASSSRGGNTGELFF | TGTGCCAGCAGCTCGCGCGGGGGGAACACCGGGGAGCTGTTTTTT
. | TRBJ2-6 | . | TRBV6-5 | CASSLYISGANVLTF | TGTGCCAGCAGTTTATACATCTCTGGGGCCAACGTCCTGACTTTC
TRBD1 | TRBJ1-5 | . | TRBV28 | CASSSIYGTGSGNQPQHF | TGTGCCAGCAGCTCTATATATGGGACAGGGTCGGGCAATCAGCCCCAGCATTTT
TRBD2 | TRBJ2-1 | . | TRBV2 | CASSERTGGPYEQFF | TGTGCCAGCAGTGAGAGAACGGGAGGGCCTTATGAGCAGTTCTTC
TRBD1 | TRBJ2-5 | . | TRBV4-2 | CASSQGGTGQETQYF | TGTGCCAGCAGCCAAGGGGGGACAGGGCAAGAGACCCAGTACTTC
. | TRBJ1-6 | . | TRBV28 | CASSPGQAGNSPLHF | TGTGCCAGCAGTCCGGGGCAGGCGGGAAATTCACCCCTCCACTTT
. | TRBJ2-5 | . | TRBV6-5 | CASRYGHGETQYF | TGTGCCAGCAGATACGGACACGGGGAGACCCAGTACTTC
TRBD1 | TRBJ1-3 | . | TRBV7-9 | CASSARQGGGNTIYF | TGTGCCAGCAGCGCCAGACAGGGTGGTGGAAACACCATATATTTT
TRBD1 | TRBJ1-4 | . | TRBV6-1 | CASSDTGACEKLFF | TGTGCCAGCAGTGACACAGGGGCGTGTGAAAAACTGTTTTTT
. | TRBJ2-1 | few | TRBV5-1 | CASSRAIGGDNEQFF | TGCGCCAGCAGCAGGGCCATAGGAGGGGACAATGAGCAGTTCTTC
TRBD1 | TRBJ1-6 | . | TRBV24-1 | CATSDPDLDRFNSPLHF | TGTGCCACCAGTGACCCCGATTTGGACAGGTTTAATTCACCCCTCCACTTT
TRBD1 | TRBJ1-4 | . | TRBV6-2/TRBV6-3 | CASSSRDRDEKLFF | TGTGCCAGCAGTTCCCGGGACAGGGACGAAAAACTGTTTTTT
TRBD2 | TRBJ2-2 | . | TRBV24-1 | CATSDLPRLAGVTGELFF | TGTGCCACCAGTGATTTGCCTAGACTAGCGGGGGTCACCGGGGAGCTGTTTTTT
. | TRBJ2-1 | . | TRBV19 | CASSPRGQGNEQFF | TGTGCCAGTAGTCCTCGAGGCCAGGGGAATGAGCAGTTCTTC
. | TRBJ2-7 | once | TRBV2 | CASSEALGGQYF | TGTGCCAGCAGTGAAGCACTAGGCGGGCAGTACTTC
. | TRBJ2-7 | . | TRBV7-2 | CASSLGVGRSYEQYF | TGTGCCAGCAGCTTAGGAGTGGGGCGCTCCTACGAGCAGTACTTC
TRBD2 | TRBJ2-1 | . | TRBV4-1 | CASSQDGAAGVAYNEQFF | TGCGCCAGCAGCCAAGATGGGGCAGCGGGAGTCGCCTACAATGAGCAGTTCTTC
. | TRBJ1-1 | . | TRBV6-1 | CASSEAGGVTEAFF | TGTGCCAGCAGTGAAGCAGGGGGGGTCACTGAAGCTTTCTTT
. | TRBJ1-2 | . | TRBV5-1 | CASSLAGEGGYTF | TGCGCCAGCAGCTTGGCGGGGGAAGGCGGCTACACCTTC
TRBD1 | TRBJ2-1 | . | TRBV4-3 | CASSLRTGGRTEQFF | TGCGCCAGCAGCCTTCGGACAGGGGGCCGTACAGAGCAGTTCTTC
TRBD2 | TRBJ2-7 | few | TRBV7-9 | CASSHPRLAGGYEQYF | TGTGCCAGCAGCCACCCAAGACTAGCGGGGGGGTACGAGCAGTACTTC
TRBD1 | TRBJ2-2 | . | TRBV24-1 | CATTPGQVNTGELFF | TGTGCCACCACCCCGGGACAGGTGAACACCGGGGAGCTGTTTTTT
TRBD1 | TRBJ2-5 | . | TRBV10-1 | CASSKGQGRLETQYF | TGCGCCAGCAGCAAGGGACAGGGAAGGCTGGAGACCCAGTACTTC
. | TRBJ2-1 | . | TRBV14 | CASSQDLEDEQFF | TGTGCCAGCAGCCAAGATCTGGAGGATGAGCAGTTCTTC
. | TRBJ2-5 | . | TRBV19 | CASSRDISRETQYF | TGTGCCAGTAGTCGGGACATAAGCCGAGAGACCCAGTACTTC
TRBD1 | TRBJ2-3 | . | TRBV24-1 | CATSALGRDRLTDTQYF | TGTGCCACCAGTGCCTTGGGTCGGGACAGACTCACAGATACGCAGTATTTT
TRBD1 | TRBJ2-1 | . | TRBV2 | CASSRDRGIDEQFF | TGTGCCAGCAGCCGGGACAGGGGGATCGATGAGCAGTTCTTC
. | TRBJ2-5 | many | TRBV9 | CASSVGGLQETQYF | TGTGCCAGCAGCGTAGGTGGCTTACAAGAGACCCAGTACTTC
. | TRBJ1-1 | . | TRBV1 | CTSSLRGSNTEAFF | TGCACCAGCAGCCTCCGAGGGTCGAACACTGAAGCTTTCTTT
TRBD2 | TRBJ2-2 | once | TRBV2 | CASSQALAGVTSGELFF | TGTGCCAGCAGTCAAGCACTAGCGGGGGTGACCTCCGGGGAGCTGTTTTTT